This T cell receptor beta chain is drawn from a study of beta chain features in type 1 diabetes. All of the isolated RNA was reverse transcribed, so expressed TCRB transcripts were sequenced. The repertoire was sequenced with immunoSEQ multiplex PCR; TCRdb's copy has only in-frame clones and lacks some. This sample has under 300,000 clones; around 24% occur once, and the top ten carry around 0.012%. Looked up from germline, CDR1 is SGHAT and CDR2 is FQNNGV. The CDR3 loop spans 14 amino acids. Unmatched junction bases numbered 7, after V lost 4 bases and J lost 7 bases. General study points: Moderately but significantly shorter TCRB CDR3s were found in Type 1 diabetes patients in all four CD4+ subsets.

A word on this clone: Its antigen is not known.

The specimen sequenced was naive CD4+ T cells from blood. This sequence originates from a woman aged 25 to 39 with type 1 diabetes. V gene TRBV11-2 combines with J gene TRBJ1-2; 9 positions agree with TRBD1. The chain's CDR3 is CASSSSRDRVGYTF. The CDR3 DNA reads TGTGCCAGCAGCTCGTCCCGGGACAGGGTTGGCTACACCTTC.